This TCR beta chain came from a study of blood T cells in healthy people across ages. Study findings and constraints: CMV infection status of these donors was not known.

Through a sample-barcoded 5' primer and a J-beta primer mix, a second PCR was run for roughly 6 to 12 cycles. TCRdb called the 5' RACE reads again in MiXCR, with one record for every CDR3 protein. This table has hundreds of thousands of distinct CDR3 sequences, 29% appearing once. This clonotype appeared many times. Its matching antigen is unknown. J lost 4 bases, V lost 8 bases, and 9 bases had no gene match. The length of the CDR3 is 14 residues. Germline CDR1 reads DFQATT; CDR2 reads SNEGSKA (reference sequence). This receptor was obtained from a woman at least 80 years old in good health. The chain employs TRBV20-1 and TRBJ2-1; 9 bases match TRBD1. Sequenced sample: blood. The CDR3 here is CSSKGQGFYNEQFF. For the CDR3, the DNA is TGCAGTTCGAAGGGACAGGGCTTTTACAATGAGCAGTTCTTC.